These 29 T cell receptor beta chains originate from one sample sequenced in a study of T cells in Graves' hyperthyroidism and ophthalmopathy. Template material for amplifying TCR beta CDR3 regions consisted of RNA transcripts. First-round RT-PCR targeting the TCR CDR3 was performed with the HTBI primer set. MiXCR, run by TCRdb on the multiplex PCR reads, gives a single entry per CDR3 protein. The sample shows around 300,000 distinct CDR3 sequences, 25% of them seen only once. Sequenced material: blood. All receptors derive from a middle-aged man with Graves' hyperthyroidism that later progressed to Graves' ophthalmopathy.

This clonotype was seen repeatedly, ten times or more. The V call is TRBV28, the J call TRBJ2-4; D unresolved. V was clipped by 5 bases and J by 1 base, with 9 bases between them. The CDR3 consists of 14 residues. Per the germline V gene, CDR1 is MDHEN and CDR2 is SYDVKM. CDR3 protein: CASSRRVAKNIQYF. Written as DNA, the CDR3 is TGTGCCAGCAGTCGAAGGGTGGCCAAAAACATTCAGTACTTC.

The chain employs TRBV11-2 and TRBJ2-5; 9 positions agree with TRBD2. From germline, CDR1 is SGHAT and CDR2 FQNNGV. V was pared by 2 bases and J by 4 bases, with 11 bases of the junction left unmatched. The length of the CDR3 is 17 residues. The CDR3 DNA sequence: TGTGCCAGCAGCTTACTAGTAGCGGGAGTCCTTTTAGAGACCCAGTACTTC. Protein product: CASSLLVAGVLLETQYF.

In its sample, this clonotype was seen many times. The chain joins TRBV20-1 to TRBJ2-5; 10 bases are shared with TRBD2. The junction had 6 bases not matched to a gene; V was cut back by 1 base and J by 7 bases. The CDR3 is 14 amino acids. The germline V gene has CDR1 DFQATT and CDR2 SNEGSKA (reference sequence). This chain's CDR3 is CSARVTWTSGTQYF. CDR3 nucleotides: TGCAGTGCTAGAGTAACTTGGACTAGCGGGACCCAGTACTTC.

This clonotype was seen at least ten times. J is TRBJ2-7 and V is TRBV4-2; D is perhaps TRBD1 or TRBD2 (5 bases each). The CDR3 is 15 amino acids. Germline values: CDR1 LGHNA, CDR2 YNFKEQ. V gave up 2 bases and J gave up 0 bases, with 11 bases separating them. The CDR3 bases are TGTGCCAGCAGCCAAACCGGGACCAACTCCTACGAGCAGTACTTC. Translation gives CASSQTGTNSYEQYF.

The genes are TRBV12-5 and TRBJ2-7, with 7 bases aligning to TRBD1. The CDR3 contains 15 residues. The V segment lost 1 base and the J segment 5 bases; nucleotides outside the gene matches: 8. Germline loops: CDR1 LGHNT, CDR2 FRNRAP. The CDR3 coding sequence is TGTGCTAGTGGTTTGGGGATGCCGGGACAGCACGAGCAGTACTTC. It yields the protein CASGLGMPGQHEQYF.

This clonotype was recorded many times. Because it lacks the conserved phenylalanine or tryptophan at the end, this CDR3 is likely a read error. The chain has TRBV12-3 or TRBV12-4 and TRBJ2-5; weak D call: TRBD1 (6 bases). Trimming took 6 bases from V and 3 from J, leaving 11 bases between them. The CDR3 length is 13 residues. In nucleotides, the CDR3 is TGTGCCAGCAGGGAACAGGGTAAAGAGACCCAGTACCTC. This gives the protein CASREQGKETQYL.

This clonotype showed up many times. The rearrangement links TRBV20-1 to TRBJ2-5, with 8 bases lining up with TRBD1. CDR3 length: 15 amino acids. Trimming took 5 bases from V and 5 from J; bases not matched to a gene: 13. The germline gives CDR1 DFQATT, CDR2 SNEGSKA (reference sequence). The CDR3 loop reads CSAGGDRGRQETQYF. The CDR3 coding sequence is TGCAGTGCTGGAGGCGACAGGGGTAGGCAGGAGACCCAGTACTTC.

This clonotype was recorded at least ten times. The chain combines TRBV12-3 or TRBV12-4 with TRBJ1-1; a weak D match, TRBD1 (6 bases). CDR3 length: 15 residues. Trimming took 0 bases from V and 4 from J, leaving 12 bases between them. CDR3 sequence: CASSLAGTGRTEAFF. CDR3 bases: TGTGCCAGCAGTTTAGCGGGCACAGGGCGCACTGAAGCTTTCTTT.

The rearrangement uses TRBV28 and TRBJ2-7; D perhaps matches TRBD2 (5 bases). CDR1 and CDR2 (germline): MDHEN, SYDVKM. Trimming left V 7 bases short and J 0 bases short, with 13 bases between. This CDR3 is built from 14 residues. Here the CDR3 reads CASNGRGSSYEQYF. CDR3 in DNA: TGTGCCAGCAATGGGAGAGGGAGCTCCTACGAGCAGTACTTC.

At least ten counts were recorded for this clonotype. V gene TRBV24-1 combines with J gene TRBJ2-7, with D perhaps matching TRBD1 (6 bases). Germline CDR1 reads KGHDR; CDR2 reads SFDVKD. CDR3 length: 14 amino acids. The V end was cut by 5 bases, the J end by 5 bases, with 15 bases between. The CDR3 is CATSGDTLRDEQYF. CDR3 bases: TGTGCCACCAGTGGGGACACTCTCCGGGACGAGCAGTACTTC.

The chain joins TRBV19 to TRBJ1-1; no definite D call. The CDR3 contains 14 residues. CDR1 is LNHDA and CDR2 is SQIVND in the germline V gene (reference sequence). V was shortened by 5 bases and J by 2 bases, with 12 bases between the two germline ends. The CDR3 reads CASSRTASNTEAFF. DNA for the CDR3: TGTGCCAGTAGTCGTACGGCCAGCAACACTGAAGCTTTCTTT.

The sample holds a few counts of this clonotype. The chain is built from TRBV28 and TRBJ1-1; D is ambiguous. The CDR3 is made up of 16 amino acids. The germline V and J ends were trimmed by 0 bases and 5 bases, with 16 bases remaining between them. Per germline, CDR1 MDHEN and CDR2 SYDVKM. CDR3 sequence reads: CASSLWGRETNTEAFF. CDR3 sequence (DNA): TGTGCCAGCAGTTTATGGGGGAGGGAAACGAATACTGAAGCTTTCTTT.

This clonotype was observed many times. The rearrangement links TRBV30 to TRBJ1-5, with D perhaps matching TRBD1 (6 bases). Trimming shortened V by 2 bases and J by 4 bases, and 9 bases separated the two germline ends. CDR1 is GTSNPN, CDR2 SVGIG, per germline (reference sequence). CDR3 size: 13 residues. This CDR3 reads CAWSWGANQPQHF. In DNA, the CDR3 is TGTGCCTGGAGTTGGGGGGCAAATCAGCCCCAGCATTTT.

J is TRBJ1-1 and V is TRBV6-4, with D uncertain. The ends were cut back, 2 bases at V and 6 bases at J, with 10 bases in the middle. From germline, CDR1 is MRHNA and CDR2 SNTAGT. The CDR3 has 13 amino acids. CDR3: CASSDRNGAEAFF. The CDR3 DNA is TGTGCCAGCAGTGACCGGAACGGGGCTGAAGCTTTCTTT.

In its sample, this clonotype was seen many times. As DNA, the CDR3 is TGTGCCAGCAGTTTGAGGATAGCGGGAGGTCCAGATACGCAGTATTTT. This translates into CASSLRIAGGPDTQYF. The J gene is TRBJ2-3, the V gene TRBV27; 10 bases are a match to TRBD2. V was clipped by 3 bases and J by 4 bases; unmatched bases: 7. Germline CDR1 is MNHEY and CDR2 is SMNVEV (reference sequence). The CDR3 sequence is 16 residues long.

Many counts were recorded for this clonotype. The CDR3: CASSESMGANTGELFF. In DNA form, the CDR3 reads TGCGCCAGCAGTGAGTCGATGGGGGCGAACACCGGGGAGCTGTTTTTT. This chain links TRBV10-1 with TRBJ2-2; D is perhaps TRBD1 or TRBD2 (5 bases each). This CDR3 is 16 amino acids long. Germline CDR1 and CDR2: WNHNN and SYGVQD (reference sequence). Trimming cost V 0 bases and J 0 bases, with 8 bases left between them.

This clonotype was seen a single time. The rearrangement joins TRBV30 to TRBJ2-5; tentative D call: TRBD1 (5 bases). The V and J ends lost 2 bases and 4 bases respectively, with 8 bases between them. Germline CDR1 reads GTSNPN; CDR2 reads SVGIG (reference sequence). The CDR3 contains 12 residues. The CDR3 is CAWSPQGETQYF. CDR3 nucleotide sequence: TGTGCCTGGAGTCCCCAGGGAGAGACCCAGTACTTC.

The chain employs TRBV5-6 and TRBJ2-7; 9 bases align to TRBD2. CDR1 and CDR2 from the germline V gene are SGHDT and YYEEEE. The ends lost 1 base at V and 5 bases at J; junction bases unmatched: 1. The CDR3 is 13 residues long. The CDR3 protein is CASSLRGRDEQYF. CDR3 sequence (DNA): TGTGCCAGCAGCTTGCGCGGGAGGGACGAGCAGTACTTC.

This clonotype was picked up many times. The chain links TRBV20-1 to TRBJ1-2; D gene ambiguous. Germline assignment: CDR1 DFQATT and CDR2 SNEGSKA (reference sequence). V lost 1 base and J lost 4, with 10 bases in between. CDR3 length: 13 residues. The CDR3: CSARGGSIYGYTF. The DNA of the CDR3 is TGCAGTGCTAGAGGCGGCAGCATCTATGGCTACACCTTC.

This chain links TRBV10-3 with TRBJ2-7; 10 nucleotides align to TRBD2. The CDR3 totals 13 residues. The ends lost 9 bases at V and 0 bases at J; junction bases unmatched: 2. Per the germline V gene, CDR1 is ENHRY and CDR2 is SYGVKD. Here the CDR3 reads CAITSGASYEQYF. CDR3 sequence (DNA): TGTGCCATTACTAGCGGGGCCTCCTACGAGCAGTACTTC.

The table lists this clonotype with many counts. The V call is TRBV12-3 or TRBV12-4, the J call TRBJ2-7; possibly TRBD2 for D (5 bases). The CDR3 spans 13 residues. The ends were cut back, 3 bases at V and 2 bases at J, with 8 bases in the middle. The CDR3 protein is CASSFFSAYEQYF. Here the CDR3 DNA reads TGTGCCAGCAGTTTCTTTAGCGCCTACGAGCAGTACTTC.

There are many counts of this clonotype. The J gene is TRBJ1-5, the V gene TRBV28; D is unresolved. CDR1 and CDR2 (germline): MDHEN, SYDVKM. CDR3 size: 11 residues. Trimming removed 5 bases from V and 4 bases from J, with 3 bases in between. The CDR3 loop is CASSTNQPQHF. The CDR3 DNA is TGTGCCAGCAGTACTAATCAGCCCCAGCATTTT.

This clonotype was seen at least ten times. The chain couples TRBV6-2 or TRBV6-3 to TRBJ1-2; the D is unclear. CDR3 size: 12 residues. Germline V lookup: CDR1 MNHEY, CDR2 SVGEGT. Deletions cut 6 bases from V and 8 bases from J, with 13 bases between. The CDR3 coding sequence is TGTGCCAGCAGAAAGGACGTCGTCGGCTACACCTTC. Its translation: CASRKDVVGYTF.

This rearrangement joins TRBV6-5 to TRBJ2-7; perhaps D is TRBD1 or TRBD2 (5 bases each). CDR3 size: 14 residues. With 0 bases removed from V and 3 bases from J, the gap between germline ends came to 9 bases. Germline loops: CDR1 MNHEY, CDR2 SVGAGI. CDR3 nucleotide sequence: TGTGCCAGCAGTTACTCAGGGACCAACTACGAGCAGTACTTC. The encoded protein is CASSYSGTNYEQYF.

This rearrangement joins TRBV30 to TRBJ2-5, with 7 bases identical to TRBD2. CDR1 GTSNPN and CDR2 SVGIG come from the germline V gene (reference sequence). Trimming took 5 bases from V and 2 from J; bases not matched to a gene: 11. There are 15 residues in the CDR3. The CDR3 sequence is CAWCRAGDIQETQYF. DNA for the CDR3: TGTGCCTGGTGTCGGGCGGGGGATATTCAAGAGACCCAGTACTTC.

The J gene is TRBJ1-2, the V gene TRBV12-3 or TRBV12-4; 8 bases map to TRBD1. This CDR3 region has 12 residues. After removal of 4 bases from V and 6 bases from J, the junction contained 1 base not matched to a gene. CDR3 DNA: TGTGCCAGCAGTTCAGGGGGCCATGGCTACACCTTC. Translation gives CASSSGGHGYTF.

This clonotype was seen many times. J is TRBJ2-7 and V is TRBV18, with TRBD2 matching over 7 bases. The CDR3 has 17 amino acids. The germline gives CDR1 KGHSH, CDR2 LQKENI. The V gene end was trimmed by 3 bases and the J gene end by 9 bases; junction bases not matched to a gene: 20. CDR3 in amino acids: CASSPRPAVGRETSQYF. CDR3 sequence (DNA): TGTGCCAGCTCACCCCGCCCCGCAGTTGGGCGGGAGACGTCGCAGTACTTC.

This clonotype was counted at least ten times. This rearrangement joins TRBV6-5 to TRBJ1-2, with D possibly matching TRBD1 (5 bases). Germline V gene lookup returns CDR1 MNHEY and CDR2 SVGAGI. This CDR3 is built from 13 residues. Trimming stripped 8 bases from V and 4 bases from J, with 14 bases between. CDR3 loop: CASGGTPFYGYTF. The CDR3 coding sequence is TGTGCCAGCGGGGGTACACCGTTCTATGGCTACACCTTC.

The V and J genes are TRBV20-1 and TRBJ1-2; D is unclear. The CDR3 loop spans 11 amino acids. CDR1 DFQATT and CDR2 SNEGSKA come from the germline V gene (reference sequence). V dropped 0 bases and J dropped 10 bases, with 9 bases sitting between them. CDR3 nucleotides: TGCAGTGCTAGAGATCTTTTGGACTACACCTTC. Its protein is CSARDLLDYTF.